This T cell receptor beta chain came from a study of T-cell reconstitution after alpha-beta-depleted transplantation in children. This CDR3 comprises 14 residues. The V gene lost 3 bases and the J gene lost 5 bases, with 17 bases spanning the gap. Germline CDR1 DFQATT, CDR2 SNEGSKA (reference sequence). This clonotype appeared a few times. TCRbeta library construction was performed incorporating unique molecular identifiers. In TCRdb, the PCR reads were re-called with MiXCR into one record per CDR3 protein. The sample comprises about 540,000 distinct CDR3 sequences, 15% to 20% of which are singletons, and around 3.3% rests with the top ten.

The chain couples TRBV20-1 to TRBJ2-7; tentatively, D is TRBD2 (5 bases). The TCR originated in a human donor who donated a stem cell graft to a child with acute lymphoblastic leukemia. Material: PBMCs from the stem cell graft donor, obtained from the stem cell graft. CDR3 DNA sequence: TGCAGTGCTAGTTCTCAAGGAGGTCTCCACGAGCAGTACTTC. This translates into CSASSQGGLHEQYF.